The sequence of this TCR beta chain was determined in a study of cytomegalovirus exposure and HLA in healthy donors. CDR1 MNHNS and CDR2 SASEGT come from the germline V gene. CDR3 length: 14 amino acids. The V and J ends lost 7 bases and 0 bases respectively, with 12 bases between them. PCR amplification relied on 60 Vbeta primers (plus 13 Jbeta primers). Data came from immunoSEQ multiplex PCR; TCRdb stores just in-frame clones and leaves some out. The sample includes some 110,000 clones, around 70% of them seen just once. This clone was recorded a few times. Its cognate antigen is unknown. General study points: The study assumed roughly uniform donor sequencing depth for presence/absence analyses. The study found most TCR sequences rare, yet found some public TCRs in many donors. There were several of the most significant clusters that appeared linked to common viral pathogens in a later analysis. Later analysis demonstrated an association between a missense DCLRE1C variant and TCR beta V- and J-gene trimming.

This receptor was taken from a man aged 30 to 39 in good health and CMV-seropositive. This chain connects TRBV6-1 to TRBJ1-1; a weak D match, TRBD1 (6 bases). The sequencing input was PBMCs. The CDR3 bases are TGTGCCAGCACCGAGGACAGATTGAACACTGAAGCTTTCTTT. It yields the protein CASTEDRLNTEAFF.